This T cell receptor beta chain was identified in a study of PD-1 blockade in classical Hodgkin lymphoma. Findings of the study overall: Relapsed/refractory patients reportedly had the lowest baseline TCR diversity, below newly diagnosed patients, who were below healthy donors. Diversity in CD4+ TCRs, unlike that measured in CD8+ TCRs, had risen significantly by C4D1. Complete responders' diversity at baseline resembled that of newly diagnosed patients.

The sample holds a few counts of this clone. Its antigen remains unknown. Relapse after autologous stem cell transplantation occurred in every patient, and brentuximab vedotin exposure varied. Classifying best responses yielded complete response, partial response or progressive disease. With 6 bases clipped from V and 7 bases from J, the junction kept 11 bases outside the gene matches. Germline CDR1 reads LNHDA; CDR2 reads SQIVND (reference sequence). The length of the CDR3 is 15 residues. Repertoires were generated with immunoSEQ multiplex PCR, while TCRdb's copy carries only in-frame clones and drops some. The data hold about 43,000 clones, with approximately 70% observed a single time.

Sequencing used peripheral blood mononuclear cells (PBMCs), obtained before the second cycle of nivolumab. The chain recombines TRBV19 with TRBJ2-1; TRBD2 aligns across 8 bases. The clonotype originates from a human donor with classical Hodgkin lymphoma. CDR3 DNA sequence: TGTGCCAGTAGATCCGCCGGGAGGGTGCAAAATGAGCAGTTCTTC. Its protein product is CASRSAGRVQNEQFF.